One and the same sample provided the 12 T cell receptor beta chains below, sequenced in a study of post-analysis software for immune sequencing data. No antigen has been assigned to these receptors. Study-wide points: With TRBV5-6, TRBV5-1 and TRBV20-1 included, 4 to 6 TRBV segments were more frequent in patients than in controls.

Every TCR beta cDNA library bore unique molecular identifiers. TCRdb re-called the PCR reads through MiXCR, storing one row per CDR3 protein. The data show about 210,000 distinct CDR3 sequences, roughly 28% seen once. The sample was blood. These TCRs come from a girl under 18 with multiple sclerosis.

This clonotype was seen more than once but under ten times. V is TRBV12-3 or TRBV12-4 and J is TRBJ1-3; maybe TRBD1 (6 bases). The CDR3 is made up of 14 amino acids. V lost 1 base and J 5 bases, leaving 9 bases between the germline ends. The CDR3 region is CASSLGTARNTIYF. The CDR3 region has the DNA TGTGCCAGCAGTTTAGGGACAGCCCGAAACACCATATATTTT.

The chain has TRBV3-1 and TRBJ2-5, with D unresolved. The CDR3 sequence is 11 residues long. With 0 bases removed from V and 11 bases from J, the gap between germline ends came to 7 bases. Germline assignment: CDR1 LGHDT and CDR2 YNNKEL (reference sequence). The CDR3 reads CASSQDIQQYF. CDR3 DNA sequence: TGTGCCAGCAGCCAAGATATTCAGCAGTACTTC.

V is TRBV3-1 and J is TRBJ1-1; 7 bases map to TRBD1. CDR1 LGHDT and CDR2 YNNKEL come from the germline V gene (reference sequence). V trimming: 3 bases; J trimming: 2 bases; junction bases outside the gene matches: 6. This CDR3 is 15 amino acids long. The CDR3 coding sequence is TGTGCCAGCAGCCAGGCCGGGACAGCAAACACTGAAGCTTTCTTT. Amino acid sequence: CASSQAGTANTEAFF.

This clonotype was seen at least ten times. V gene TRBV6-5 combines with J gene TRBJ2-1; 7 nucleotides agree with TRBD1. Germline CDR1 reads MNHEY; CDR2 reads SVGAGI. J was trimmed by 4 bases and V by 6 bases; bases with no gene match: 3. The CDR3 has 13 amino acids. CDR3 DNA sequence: TGTGCCAGCAGGAGGGACAGTTACAATGAGCAGTTCTTC. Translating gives CASRRDSYNEQFF.

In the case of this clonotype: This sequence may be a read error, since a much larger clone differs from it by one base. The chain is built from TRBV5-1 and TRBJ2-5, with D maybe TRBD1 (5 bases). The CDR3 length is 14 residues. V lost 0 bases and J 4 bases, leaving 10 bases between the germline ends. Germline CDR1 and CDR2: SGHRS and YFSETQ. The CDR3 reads CASSLVLQGETQYF. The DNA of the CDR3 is TGCGCCAGCAGCTTGGTTCTTCAGGGAGAGACCCAGTACTTC.

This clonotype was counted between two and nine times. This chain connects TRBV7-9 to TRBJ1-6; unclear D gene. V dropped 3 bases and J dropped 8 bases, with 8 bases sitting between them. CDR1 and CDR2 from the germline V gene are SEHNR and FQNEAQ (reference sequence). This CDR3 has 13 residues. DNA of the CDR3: TGTGCCAGCAGCTTCCAGCTCGATTCACCCCTCCACTTT. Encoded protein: CASSFQLDSPLHF.

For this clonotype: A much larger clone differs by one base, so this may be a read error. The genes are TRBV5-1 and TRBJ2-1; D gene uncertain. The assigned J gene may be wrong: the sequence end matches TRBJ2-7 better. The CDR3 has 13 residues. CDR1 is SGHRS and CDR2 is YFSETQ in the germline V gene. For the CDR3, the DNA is TGCGCCAGCAGCTTGGGGGCGGTCAATGAGCAGTACTTC. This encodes CASSLGAVNEQYF.

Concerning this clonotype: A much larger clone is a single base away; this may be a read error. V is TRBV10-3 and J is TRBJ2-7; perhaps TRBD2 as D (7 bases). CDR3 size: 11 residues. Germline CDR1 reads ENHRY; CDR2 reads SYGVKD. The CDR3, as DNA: TGTGCCGTCAGTTGGGGGGGGCAACAGTACTTC. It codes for CAVSWGGQQYF.

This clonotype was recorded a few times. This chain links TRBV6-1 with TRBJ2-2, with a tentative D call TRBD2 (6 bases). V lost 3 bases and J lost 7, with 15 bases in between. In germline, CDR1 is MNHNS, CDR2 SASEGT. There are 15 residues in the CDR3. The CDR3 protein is CASSERLRGVGELFF. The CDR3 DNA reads TGTGCCAGCAGTGAGCGACTGCGGGGAGTCGGGGAGCTGTTTTTT.

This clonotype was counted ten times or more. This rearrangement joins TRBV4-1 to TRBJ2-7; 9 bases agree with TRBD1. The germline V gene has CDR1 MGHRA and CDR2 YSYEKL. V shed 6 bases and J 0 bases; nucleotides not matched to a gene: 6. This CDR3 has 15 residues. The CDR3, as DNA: TGCGCCAGCAGGGCCGGGACAGGGTACTCCTACGAGCAGTACTTC. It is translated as CASRAGTGYSYEQYF.

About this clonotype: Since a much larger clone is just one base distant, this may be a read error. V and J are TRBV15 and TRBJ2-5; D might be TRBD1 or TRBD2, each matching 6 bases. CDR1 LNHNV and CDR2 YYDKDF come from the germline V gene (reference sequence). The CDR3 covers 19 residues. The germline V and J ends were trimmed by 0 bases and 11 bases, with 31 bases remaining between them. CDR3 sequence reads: CATSREYGSWGALNNEQYF. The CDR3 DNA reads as TGTGCCACCAGCAGAGAATATGGCTCATGGGGGGCGCTTAACAATGAGCAGTACTTC.

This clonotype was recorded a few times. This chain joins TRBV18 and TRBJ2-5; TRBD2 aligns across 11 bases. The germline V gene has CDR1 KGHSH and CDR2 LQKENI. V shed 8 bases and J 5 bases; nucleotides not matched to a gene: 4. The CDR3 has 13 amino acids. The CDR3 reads CASRRTSGETQYF. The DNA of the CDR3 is TGTGCCAGCAGGCGGACTAGCGGGGAGACCCAGTACTTC.